This T cell receptor (beta chain) is from a study of blood T cell repertoires in COVID-19. Original data processing: Amplification with reference gene primers provided the estimates of nucleated cell counts. Profiled with immunoSEQ multiplex PCR; TCRdb holds only in-frame clones, not every one. The DNA was the basis for D and trimming; V, J and clone size are from that table. The top ten hold 1.9% of the sample, which has around 250,000 clones, 70% to 90% seen once. CDR3 length: 17 amino acids. The V gene's germline CDR1 is KGHSH and CDR2 LQKENI. The V segment lost 4 bases and the J segment 0 bases; nucleotides outside the gene matches: 9.

The source of this sequence is a woman aged 50 to 60 who had recovered from COVID-19. V usage is TRBV18 and J usage is TRBJ1-3; 7 nucleotides line up with TRBD1. Sequences were obtained from PBMCs or T cells enriched from blood (not recorded which). As DNA, the CDR3 is TGTGCCAGCTCACGAGCACAGGGGCCTAGCTCTGGAAACACCATATATTTT. This translates into CASSRAQGPSSGNTIYF.